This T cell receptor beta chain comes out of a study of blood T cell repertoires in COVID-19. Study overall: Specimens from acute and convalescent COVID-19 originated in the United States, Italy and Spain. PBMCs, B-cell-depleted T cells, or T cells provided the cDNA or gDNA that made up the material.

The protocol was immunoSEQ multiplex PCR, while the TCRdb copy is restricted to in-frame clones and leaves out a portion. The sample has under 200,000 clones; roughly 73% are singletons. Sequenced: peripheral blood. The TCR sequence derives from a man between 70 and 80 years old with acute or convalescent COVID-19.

Written as DNA, the CDR3 is TGTGCCAGCAGCTCCGTTTCGGGGGGATTGCAAGAGACCCAGTACTTC. Amino acids: CASSSVSGGLQETQYF. This chain uses TRBV5-6 with TRBJ2-5; 7 bases line up with TRBD2. Germline CDR1 SGHDT, CDR2 YYEEEE. V shed 3 bases and J 2 bases; nucleotides not matched to a gene: 10. This CDR3 is built from 16 residues.